The 19 T cell receptor beta chains below were found in one sample sequenced in a study of shared clonotypes between healthy human individuals. TCRdb's copy holds only in-frame clones and misses some; the assay was immunoSEQ multiplex PCR. The sample has roughly 1,500,000 clones, 95% to 99% seen once. The sample taken for sequencing was naive CD4+ T cells sorted from blood. Noted subset: CD45RA+ positively selected. These receptors came from a young man in good health.

Turning to this clone: At one boundary the junction diverges from the germline segment, which might be a read error. The CDR3 sequence: CANSQGWAGDNEQFF. CDR3 bases: TGCGCCAACAGCCAAGGGTGGGCGGGTGACAATGAGCAGTTCTTC. This chain uses TRBV4-3 with TRBJ2-1; a possible D gene is TRBD2 (5 bases). Germline V gene sequence: CDR1 LGHNA, CDR2 YSLEER. CDR3 size: 15 residues.

The chain couples TRBV19 to TRBJ1-1, with 8 bases that match TRBD1. Per germline, CDR1 LNHDA and CDR2 SQIVND (reference sequence). The CDR3 extends over 13 amino acids. Trimming cost V 6 bases and J 6 bases; bases outside gene matches: 6. This CDR3 is CASSQGAQAEAFF. Here the CDR3 DNA reads TGTGCCAGTAGCCAGGGGGCGCAGGCTGAAGCTTTCTTT.

The genes are TRBV11-1 and TRBJ2-3; 11 positions agree with TRBD2. Unmatched junction bases numbered 9, after V lost 6 bases and J lost 4 bases. The germline V gene has CDR1 SGHAT and CDR2 FQDESV (reference sequence). This CDR3 is 16 amino acids long. CDR3 nucleotide sequence: TGTGCCAGCAGTTTCACTAGCGGGAGACGCTCAGATACGCAGTATTTT. It is translated as CASSFTSGRRSDTQYF.

The chain has TRBV9 and TRBJ2-1; TRBD2 aligns across 10 bases. The CDR3 extends over 16 amino acids. Germline loops: CDR1 SGDLS, CDR2 YYNGEE. V was pared by 0 bases and J by 5 bases, with 5 bases of the junction left unmatched. CDR3 protein: CASSVGGSGRNNEQFF. In DNA, the CDR3 is TGTGCCAGCAGCGTAGGTGGTAGCGGGAGGAACAATGAGCAGTTCTTC.

This chain uses TRBV6-1 with TRBJ2-5; D possibly matches TRBD1 or TRBD2 (6 bases each). The CDR3 runs to 12 residues. Looked up from germline, CDR1 is MNHNS and CDR2 is SASEGT. The V end lost 5 bases, the J end lost 10 bases, and 14 bases lay between the germline ends. CDR3 sequence reads: CASSFRRGDQYF. The DNA for the CDR3 is TGTGCCAGCAGTTTCAGGAGGGGGGACCAGTACTTC.

This clone has more than one count but fewer than ten. The gene calls are TRBV6-6 and TRBJ1-1; D not resolved. V was cut by 2 bases and J by 0 bases, with 10 bases left in between. Germline loops: CDR1 MNHNY, CDR2 SVGAGI (reference sequence). The CDR3 is 15 residues long. In nucleotides, the CDR3 is TGTGCCAGCAGTTACGGCAGCGTCATGAACACTGAAGCTTTCTTT. Protein product: CASSYGSVMNTEAFF.

Worth noting for this clone: Other DNA sequences in this specimen translate into the identical CDR3. This chain uses TRBV7-9 with TRBJ2-3, with 11 bases that match TRBD2. With 2 bases clipped from V and 4 bases from J, the junction kept 2 bases outside the gene matches. Germline V CDR1 and CDR2: SEHNR, FQNEAQ (reference sequence). The CDR3 covers 15 residues. Here the CDR3 DNA reads TGTGCCAGCAGCTTACTAGCGGGAGGCGCAGATACGCAGTATTTT. Protein: CASSLLAGGADTQYF.

The chain is built from TRBV5-1 and TRBJ1-1; D possibly corresponds to TRBD1 (5 bases). The CDR3 is 14 residues long. Trimming stripped 1 base from V and 3 bases from J, with 10 bases between. Germline V CDR1 and CDR2: SGHRS, YFSETQ. CDR3 in DNA: TGCGCCAGCAGCTTGTTGGGGGTCCACACTGAAGCTTTCTTT. Its translation: CASSLLGVHTEAFF.

The chain joins TRBV19 to TRBJ2-2; D gene ambiguous. Trimming removed 4 bases from V and 0 bases from J, with 12 bases in between. CDR1 and CDR2 (germline): LNHDA, SQIVND (reference sequence). The CDR3 is 16 amino acids. Here the CDR3 DNA reads TGTGCCAGTAGTAGATCCAGGATTACGAACACCGGGGAGCTGTTTTTT. Translating gives CASSRSRITNTGELFF.

The J gene is TRBJ1-4, the V gene TRBV18, with D possibly matching TRBD1 (5 bases). The CDR3 is 18 amino acids. Germline V gene lookup returns CDR1 KGHSH and CDR2 LQKENI. V gave up 3 bases and J gave up 0 bases, with 17 bases separating them. CDR3 in amino acids: CASSPKKVGPATNEKLFF. The CDR3 nucleotides are TGTGCCAGCTCACCGAAGAAGGTGGGACCTGCAACTAATGAAAAACTGTTTTTT.

This sequence joins TRBV5-1 and TRBJ2-2, with D tentatively TRBD2 (6 bases). The CDR3 has 14 residues. V lost 3 bases and J lost 7, with 13 bases in between. Germline V gives CDR1 SGHRS, CDR2 YFSETQ. CDR3 coding DNA: TGCGCCAGCAGCTCGGAGGGGCTCGTCGGGGAGCTGTTTTTT. Translated: CASSSEGLVGELFF.

V usage is TRBV7-2 and J usage is TRBJ2-1; D is uncertain. Germline loops: CDR1 SGHTA, CDR2 FQGNSA. The CDR3 consists of 15 residues. Trimming took off 1 base at V and 4 bases at J, with 11 bases between the two ends. DNA for the CDR3: TGTGCCAGCAGCTTAGGGTTTGCTGGATACAATGAGCAGTTCTTC. This codes for CASSLGFAGYNEQFF.

This chain connects TRBV25-1 to TRBJ1-1; D ambiguous. V dropped 2 bases and J dropped 4 bases, with 17 bases sitting between them. Germline CDR1 is MGHDK and CDR2 is SYGVNS. The CDR3 covers 16 residues. The CDR3 sequence is CASSERSKIVGTEAFF. The DNA of the CDR3 is TGTGCCAGCAGTGAAAGGAGTAAGATAGTGGGCACTGAAGCTTTCTTT.

The chain couples TRBV5-4 to TRBJ2-3, with D perhaps given as TRBD1 or TRBD2 (5 bases each). With 5 bases removed from V and 5 bases from J, the gap between germline ends came to 18 bases. Germline V gives CDR1 SGHNT, CDR2 YYREEE (reference sequence). There are 15 residues in the CDR3. The CDR3 nucleotides are TGTGCCAGCAGTGCTAATCCCGGGGCGGAAGATACGCAGTATTTT. This gives the protein CASSANPGAEDTQYF. The variable domain in full, with the rest retrieved from reference TRBV5-4 and TRBJ2-3, is ETGVTQSPTHLIKTRGQQVTLRCSSQSGHNTVSWYQQALGQGPQFIFQYYREEENGRGNFPPRFSGLQFPNYSSELNVNALELDDSALYLCASSANPGAEDTQYFGPGTRLTVL.

Only one count was recorded for this clone. The chain is built from TRBV2 and TRBJ2-1, with TRBD2 identical over 7 bases. Trimming at V came to 8 bases and at J to 0 bases, leaving 13 bases not matched to a gene. In germline, CDR1 is SNHLY, CDR2 FYNNEI. There are 17 residues in the CDR3. The CDR3 reads CASVQREGTSSYNEQFF. The CDR3 region has the DNA TGTGCCAGCGTACAGAGGGAGGGAACGAGCTCCTACAATGAGCAGTTCTTC.

This chain joins TRBV6-1 and TRBJ1-2, with D tentatively TRBD1 (5 bases). The CDR3 covers 14 residues. The V gene lost 11 bases and the J gene lost 0 bases, with 16 bases spanning the gap. Per germline, CDR1 MNHNS and CDR2 SASEGT. For the CDR3, the DNA is TGTGCCGTGGGGGAAGGACTGACTAACTATGGCTACACCTTC. As protein: CAVGEGLTNYGYTF.

Here the CDR3 reads CASKRSTTSGAYNEQFF. CDR3 DNA sequence: TGTGCCAGCAAAAGGTCGACGACTAGCGGGGCCTACAATGAGCAGTTCTTC. V is TRBV6-4 and J is TRBJ2-1; 11 bases fit TRBD2. Germline assignment: CDR1 MRHNA and CDR2 SNTAGT. The CDR3 sequence is 17 residues long. V lost 7 bases, J lost 2 bases, and 10 bases stayed unmatched.

This rearrangement joins TRBV15 to TRBJ1-5; the D gene is possibly TRBD1 (6 bases). The V gene lost 2 bases and the J gene lost 7 bases, with 21 bases spanning the gap. Germline CDR1 LNHNV, CDR2 YYDKDF (reference sequence). CDR3 length: 17 residues. The CDR3 nucleotides are TGTGCCACCAGCAGAACTCGTGGGACAACCTTTTACCAGCCCCAGCATTTT. Amino acids: CATSRTRGTTFYQPQHF.

V and J are TRBV29-1 and TRBJ1-1; D unclear. The V gene's germline CDR1 is SQVTM and CDR2 ANQGSEA. The CDR3 extends over 15 amino acids. V shed 2 bases and J shed 2 bases, with 15 bases lying between them. CDR3 in amino acids: CSVEPRGGINTEAFF. CDR3 nucleotides: TGCAGCGTTGAACCCCGGGGAGGGATTAACACTGAAGCTTTCTTT.